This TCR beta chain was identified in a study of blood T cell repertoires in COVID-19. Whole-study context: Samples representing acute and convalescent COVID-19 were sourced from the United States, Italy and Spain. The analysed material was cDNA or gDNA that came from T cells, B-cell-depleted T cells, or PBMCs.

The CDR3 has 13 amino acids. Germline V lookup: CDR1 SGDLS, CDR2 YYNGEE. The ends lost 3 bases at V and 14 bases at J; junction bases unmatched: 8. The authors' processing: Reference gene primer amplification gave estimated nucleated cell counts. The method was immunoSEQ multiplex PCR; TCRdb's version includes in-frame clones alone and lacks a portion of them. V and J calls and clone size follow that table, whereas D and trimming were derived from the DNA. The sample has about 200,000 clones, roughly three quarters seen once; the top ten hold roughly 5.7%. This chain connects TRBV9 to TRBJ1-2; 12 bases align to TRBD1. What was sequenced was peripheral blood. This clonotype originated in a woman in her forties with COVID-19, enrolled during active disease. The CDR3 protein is CASSGPGQGAQTF. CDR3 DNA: TGTGCCAGCAGCGGTCCGGGACAGGGGGCTCAGACCTTC.